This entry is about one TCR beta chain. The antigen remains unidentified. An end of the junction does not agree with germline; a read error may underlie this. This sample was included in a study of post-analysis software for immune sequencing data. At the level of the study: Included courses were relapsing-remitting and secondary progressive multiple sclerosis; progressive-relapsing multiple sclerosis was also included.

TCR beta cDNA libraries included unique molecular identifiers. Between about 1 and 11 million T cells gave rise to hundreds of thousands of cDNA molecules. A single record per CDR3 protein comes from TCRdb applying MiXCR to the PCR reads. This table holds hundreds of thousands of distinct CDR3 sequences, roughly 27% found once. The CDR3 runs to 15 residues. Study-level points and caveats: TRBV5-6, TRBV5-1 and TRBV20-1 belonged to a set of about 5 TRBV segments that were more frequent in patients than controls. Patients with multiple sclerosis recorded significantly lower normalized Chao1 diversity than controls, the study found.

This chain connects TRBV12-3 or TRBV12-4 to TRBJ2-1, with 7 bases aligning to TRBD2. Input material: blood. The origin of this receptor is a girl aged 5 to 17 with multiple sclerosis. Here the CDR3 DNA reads TGTGTCAGCAGTTTTGGGCTAGCGGTAAACAATGAGCAGTTCTTC. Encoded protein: CVSSFGLAVNNEQFF.